The clone carrying this TCR beta chain has a single count. In the study's own analysis: It was from reference gene primer amplification that nucleated cell counts were estimated. Method: immunoSEQ multiplex PCR; TCRdb's copy keeps in-frame clones and lacks some. That table gives V, J and clone size, and the DNA gave D and trimming. The table includes about 120,000 clones, approximately 85% detected once. There are 17 residues in the CDR3. The trim removed 1 base at V and 3 bases at J, leaving 6 bases unmatched. The germline CDR1 and CDR2 sequences are LGHNA and YSLEER. The sample is drawn from a study of blood T cell repertoires in COVID-19. Study summary: Nucleic acid was either cDNA or gDNA, and it came from T cells, B-cell-depleted T cells, or PBMCs.

The genes are TRBV4-3 and TRBJ2-1, with 10 bases lining up with TRBD1. The sequence derives from a man between 25 and 39 years old with COVID-19, enrolled during active disease. The specimen sequenced was peripheral blood. Here the CDR3 reads CASSQGWDRGDYNEQFF. CDR3 sequence (DNA): TGCGCCAGCAGCCAAGGCTGGGACAGGGGAGACTACAATGAGCAGTTCTTC.